The T cell receptor (beta chain) under discussion was sequenced for a study of Ad26.COV2.S vaccination and SARS-CoV-2 variants. Study context: Dosing was one shot or two shots 56 days apart.

This clone has just a few counts. The target antigen is unknown. Noted treatment: some 19 received Ad26.COV2.S at low or high dose, single or two shots; 5 received placebo; per-sample allocation not given. Each sample was drawn 63 days after the first injection (of vaccine or placebo). The sample came from a Boston adult aged 18-55 years. An Ad26 vector expressing Wuhan-strain SARS-CoV-2 spike constituted the vaccine. The data were produced by immunoSEQ multiplex PCR, yet TCRdb's version contains in-frame clones alone and is incomplete. The repertoire has under 550,000 clones, approximately 90% of them found once; the top ten carry 3.5% to 4%. This CDR3 has 13 amino acids. Trimming removed 0 bases from V and 8 bases from J, with 8 bases in between. Study conclusions and caveats: Breadth of non-spike TCRs did not differ between vaccinees and placebo recipients.

The origin of this receptor is a person aged 18 to 59 who received the Ad26.COV2.S COVID-19 vaccine or a placebo. The rearrangement links TRBV12-3 or TRBV12-4 to TRBJ1-5; D gene ambiguous. The sample here was peripheral blood, taken in a trial of Ad26.COV2.S vaccine versus placebo. The CDR3 region has the DNA TGTGCCAGCAGTTTAGCGGTGGCGGAGCCCCAGCATTTT. Translation gives CASSLAVAEPQHF.